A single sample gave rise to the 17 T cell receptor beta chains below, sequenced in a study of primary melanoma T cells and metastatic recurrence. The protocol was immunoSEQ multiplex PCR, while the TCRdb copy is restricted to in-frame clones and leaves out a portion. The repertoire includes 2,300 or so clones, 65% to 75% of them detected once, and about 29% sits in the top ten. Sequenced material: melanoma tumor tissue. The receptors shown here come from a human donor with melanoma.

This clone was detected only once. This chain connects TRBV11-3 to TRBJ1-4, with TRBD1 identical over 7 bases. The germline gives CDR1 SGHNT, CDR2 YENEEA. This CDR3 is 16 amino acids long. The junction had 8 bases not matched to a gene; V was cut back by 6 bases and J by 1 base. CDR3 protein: CASRLTYRGTNEKLFF. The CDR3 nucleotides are TGTGCCAGCAGGTTAACCTACAGGGGAACTAATGAAAAACTGTTTTTT. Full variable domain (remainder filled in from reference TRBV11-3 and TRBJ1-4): EAGVVQSPRYKIIEKKQPVAFWCNPISGHNTLYWYLQNLGQGPELLIRYENEEAVDDSQLPKDRFSAERLKGVDSTLKIQPAELGDSAVYLCASRLTYRGTNEKLFFGSGTQLSVL.

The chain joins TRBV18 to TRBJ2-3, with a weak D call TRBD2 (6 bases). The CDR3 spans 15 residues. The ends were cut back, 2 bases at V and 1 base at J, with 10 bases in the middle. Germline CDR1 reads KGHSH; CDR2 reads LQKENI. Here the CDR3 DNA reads TGTGCCAGCTCACCAGGATTAGCGGGCACAGATACGCAGTATTTT. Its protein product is CASSPGLAGTDTQYF.

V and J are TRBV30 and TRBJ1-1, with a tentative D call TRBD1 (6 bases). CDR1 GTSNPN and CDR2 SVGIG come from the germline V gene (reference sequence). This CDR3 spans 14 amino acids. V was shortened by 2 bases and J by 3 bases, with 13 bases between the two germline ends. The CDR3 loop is CAWSYSTGHTEAFF. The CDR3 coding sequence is TGTGCCTGGAGTTACTCGACAGGTCACACTGAAGCTTTCTTT. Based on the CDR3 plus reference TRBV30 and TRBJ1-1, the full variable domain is SQTIHQWPATLVQPVGSPLSLECTVEGTSNPNLYWYRQAAGRGLQLLFYSVGIGQISSEVPQNLSASRPQDRQFILSSKKLLLSDSGFYLCAWSYSTGHTEAFFGQGTRLTVV.

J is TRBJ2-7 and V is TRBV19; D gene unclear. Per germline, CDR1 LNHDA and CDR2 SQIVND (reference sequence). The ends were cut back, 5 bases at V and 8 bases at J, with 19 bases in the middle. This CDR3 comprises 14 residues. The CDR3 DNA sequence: TGTGCCAGTAGTGACCAGAACGGGTTTGGTCAGCAGTACTTC. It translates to CASSDQNGFGQQYF. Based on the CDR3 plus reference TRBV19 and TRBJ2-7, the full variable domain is DGGITQSPKYLFRKEGQNVTLSCEQNLNHDAMYWYRQDPGQGLRLIYYSQIVNDFQKGDIAEGYSVSREKKESFPLTVTSAQKNPTAFYLCASSDQNGFGQQYFGPGTRLTVT.

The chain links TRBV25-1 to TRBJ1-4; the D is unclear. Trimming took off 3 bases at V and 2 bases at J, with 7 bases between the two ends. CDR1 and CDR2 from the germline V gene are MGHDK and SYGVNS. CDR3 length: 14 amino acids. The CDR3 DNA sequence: TGTGCCAGCAGTGATATTCAGACTAATGAAAAACTGTTTTTT. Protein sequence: CASSDIQTNEKLFF.

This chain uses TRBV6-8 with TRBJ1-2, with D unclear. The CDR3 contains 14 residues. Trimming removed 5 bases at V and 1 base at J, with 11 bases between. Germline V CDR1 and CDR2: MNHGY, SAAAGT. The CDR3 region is CASSEIQVNYGYTF. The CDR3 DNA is TGTGCCAGCAGTGAGATCCAGGTTAACTATGGCTACACCTTC.

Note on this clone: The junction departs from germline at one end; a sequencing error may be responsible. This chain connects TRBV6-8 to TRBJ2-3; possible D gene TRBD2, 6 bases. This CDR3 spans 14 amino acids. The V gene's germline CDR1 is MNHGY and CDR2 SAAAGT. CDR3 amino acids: CAISFGGSTDTQYF. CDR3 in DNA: TGTGCCATCAGTTTCGGGGGAAGCACAGATACGCAGTATTTT.

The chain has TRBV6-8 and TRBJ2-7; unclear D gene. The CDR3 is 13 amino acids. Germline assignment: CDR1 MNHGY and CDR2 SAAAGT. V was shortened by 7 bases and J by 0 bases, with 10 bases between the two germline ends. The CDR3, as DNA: TGTGCCAGCAACCCGTCCTTCTCCTACGAGCAGTACTTC. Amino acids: CASNPSFSYEQYF.

The CDR3 loop is CASTNRDTEAFF. The CDR3 DNA follows: TGCGCCAGTACGAACAGGGACACTGAAGCTTTCTTT. The V call is TRBV4-1, the J call TRBJ1-1, with a tentative D call TRBD1 (6 bases). Per the germline V gene, CDR1 is MGHRA and CDR2 is YSYEKL. Trimming removed 9 bases at V and 3 bases at J, with 11 bases between. The CDR3 spans 12 residues.

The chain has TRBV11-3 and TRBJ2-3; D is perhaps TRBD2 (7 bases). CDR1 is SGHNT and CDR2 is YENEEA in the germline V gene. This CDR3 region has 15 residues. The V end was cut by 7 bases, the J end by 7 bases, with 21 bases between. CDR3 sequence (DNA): TGTGCCAGCATGGTCTTTGAGGGGGGGCCGTATACGCAGTATTTT. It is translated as CASMVFEGGPYTQYF.

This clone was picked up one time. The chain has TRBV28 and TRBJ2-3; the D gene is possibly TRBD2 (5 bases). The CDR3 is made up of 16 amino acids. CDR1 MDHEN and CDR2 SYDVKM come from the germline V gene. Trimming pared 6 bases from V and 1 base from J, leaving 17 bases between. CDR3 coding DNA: TGTGCCAGCAGCGTCCCGGGCCCCGGGGGCACAGATACGCAGTATTTT. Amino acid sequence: CASSVPGPGGTDTQYF.

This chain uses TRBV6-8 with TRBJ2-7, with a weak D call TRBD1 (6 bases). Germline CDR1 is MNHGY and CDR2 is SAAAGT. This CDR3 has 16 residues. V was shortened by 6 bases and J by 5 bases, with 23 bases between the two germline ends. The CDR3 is CASRRTALRGRDEQYF. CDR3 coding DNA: TGTGCCAGCAGAAGGACAGCCCTGCGCGGTAGAGACGAGCAGTACTTC.

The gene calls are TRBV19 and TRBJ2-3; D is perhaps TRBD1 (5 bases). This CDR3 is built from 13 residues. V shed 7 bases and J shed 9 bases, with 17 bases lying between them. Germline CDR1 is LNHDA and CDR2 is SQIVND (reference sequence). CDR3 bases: TGTGCCAGTACCCTTGGGGCGAAAGGGACGCAGTATTTT. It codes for CASTLGAKGTQYF.

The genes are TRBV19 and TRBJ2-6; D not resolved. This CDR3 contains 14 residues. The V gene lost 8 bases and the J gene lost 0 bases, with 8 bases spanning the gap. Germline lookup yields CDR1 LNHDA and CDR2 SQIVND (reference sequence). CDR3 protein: CASSERSGANVLTF. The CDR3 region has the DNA TGTGCCAGTTCAGAACGCTCTGGGGCCAACGTCCTGACTTTC. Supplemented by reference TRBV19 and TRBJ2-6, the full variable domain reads DGGITQSPKYLFRKEGQNVTLSCEQNLNHDAMYWYRQDPGQGLRLIYYSQIVNDFQKGDIAEGYSVSREKKESFPLTVTSAQKNPTAFYLCASSERSGANVLTFGAGSRLTVL.

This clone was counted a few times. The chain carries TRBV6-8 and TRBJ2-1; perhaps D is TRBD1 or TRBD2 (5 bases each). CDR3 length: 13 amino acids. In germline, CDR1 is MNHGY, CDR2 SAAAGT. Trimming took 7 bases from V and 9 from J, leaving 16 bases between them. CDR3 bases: TGTGCCAGCACCATATGGGACGGGATTGAGCAGTTCTTC. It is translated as CASTIWDGIEQFF.

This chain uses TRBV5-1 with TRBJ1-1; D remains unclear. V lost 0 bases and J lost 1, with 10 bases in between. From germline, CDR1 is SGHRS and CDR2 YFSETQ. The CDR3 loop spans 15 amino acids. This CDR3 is CASSLVGLGNTEAFF. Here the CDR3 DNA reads TGCGCCAGCAGCTTGGTAGGGCTAGGGAACACTGAAGCTTTCTTT.

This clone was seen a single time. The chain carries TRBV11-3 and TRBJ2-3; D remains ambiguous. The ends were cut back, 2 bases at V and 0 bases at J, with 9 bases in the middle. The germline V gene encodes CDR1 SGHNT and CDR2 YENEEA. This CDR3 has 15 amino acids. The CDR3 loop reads CASSLTPLSTDTQYF. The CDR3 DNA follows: TGTGCCAGCAGCTTAACCCCCCTTAGCACAGATACGCAGTATTTT.